What follows are 11 T cell receptor beta chains derived from one specimen sequenced in a study of graft-versus-host responses after intestinal transplantation (dated by TCRdb to 2020 to 2022). The sample's time point, from its label and the paper: cells obtained before transplantation from donor or recipient. Mixed lymphocyte reactions plated 200,000 CFSE-labeled pre-transplant responders with 200,000 irradiated violet-dye-labeled stimulators and were cultured for roughly 6 days. Preparation of the library involved the immunoSEQ multiplex PCR assay. TCRdb retrieved this table from immuneACCESS and kept in-frame rearrangements only. Not all clones are present; in checked studies, unresolved V genes account for under half, and no reason is known for the remainder. The sample table holds just over 20,000 clones, of which less than 45% were seen once. The ten largest clones capture about 1.5% of the sample.

Material: alloreactive CD8+ T cells from a mixed lymphocyte reaction culture, obtained before intestinal transplant. Taken with the paper, the label for cell subset or site translates to: CFSE-low proliferating T cells sorted from roughly 6-day pre-transplant mixed lymphocyte reaction (GvH or HvG direction). Receptors originate from a human patient who received an intestinal transplant.

V is TRBV29-1 and J is TRBJ1-1, with D unclear. This CDR3 has 15 residues. V lost 0 bases and J lost 1, with 12 bases in between. CDR1 is SQVTM, CDR2 ANQGSEA, per germline. DNA of the CDR3: TGCAGCGTTGAAGATAAAGCCGGGAGGAACACTGAAGCTTTCTTT. This codes for CSVEDKAGRNTEAFF.

V gene TRBV19 combines with J gene TRBJ2-2, with TRBD1 as a possible D gene (6 bases). The V end was cut by 5 bases, the J end by 6 bases, with 16 bases between. Looked up from germline, CDR1 is LNHDA and CDR2 is SQIVND (reference sequence). The CDR3 is 15 residues long. The CDR3 loop is CASSPGDRSAGELFF. The CDR3 DNA is TGTGCCAGTAGTCCGGGCGACAGGTCCGCCGGGGAGCTGTTTTTT. The entire variable domain, with the rest obtained from reference TRBV19 and TRBJ2-2, is as follows: DGGITQSPKYLFRKEGQNVTLSCEQNLNHDAMYWYRQDPGQGLRLIYYSQIVNDFQKGDIAEGYSVSREKKESFPLTVTSAQKNPTAFYLCASSPGDRSAGELFFGEGSRLTVL.

Only one count was recorded for this clone. The V and J genes are TRBV30 and TRBJ1-1, with a possible D match to TRBD1 (5 bases). Trimming pared 3 bases from V and 8 bases from J, leaving 16 bases between. The CDR3 runs 13 residues. Germline CDR1 is GTSNPN and CDR2 is SVGIG (reference sequence). The CDR3 sequence: CAWRLTGGAEAFF. CDR3 coding DNA: TGTGCCTGGAGGCTAACGGGGGGAGCCGAAGCTTTCTTT.

This clone came up a few times. The V call is TRBV11-2, the J call TRBJ2-7, with D maybe TRBD1 (6 bases). The germline V and J ends were trimmed by 3 bases and 2 bases, with 14 bases remaining between them. Germline V gene data show CDR1 as SGHAT and CDR2 as FQNNGV. This CDR3 has 15 residues. This CDR3 reads CASSFDRPTTYEQYF. CDR3 bases: TGTGCCAGCAGCTTTGACAGGCCCACGACCTACGAGCAGTACTTC.

This clone has just a few counts. The rearrangement uses TRBV19 and TRBJ1-1; D call uncertain. V gave up 3 bases and J gave up 1 base, with 6 bases separating them. Per germline, CDR1 LNHDA and CDR2 SQIVND (reference sequence). CDR3 size: 13 residues. CDR3 nucleotide sequence: TGTGCCAGTAGTATGTCGTGGAACACTGAAGCTTTCTTT. Translated, it gives CASSMSWNTEAFF.

The table lists this clone with a few counts. V is TRBV10-2 and J is TRBJ2-7; 10 bases agree with TRBD1. The CDR3 is 14 residues long. CDR1 WSHSY and CDR2 SAAADI come from the germline V gene. V gave up 7 bases and J gave up 2 bases; unmatched junction bases: 5. The CDR3 region is CASIQTGGPYEQYF. Written as DNA, the CDR3 is TGCGCCAGCATTCAGACAGGGGGCCCCTACGAGCAGTACTTC.

The chain couples TRBV6-4 to TRBJ2-3, with TRBD2 as a possible D gene (6 bases). Germline CDR1 and CDR2: MRHNA and SNTAGT. V was shortened by 8 bases and J by 1 base, with 10 bases between the two germline ends. The CDR3 runs to 13 residues. The DNA for the CDR3 is TGTGCCAGCCGGGACTCGGGCACAGATACGCAGTATTTT. This translates into CASRDSGTDTQYF.

This clone was recorded a few times. CDR3 coding DNA: TGTGCCAGCAGTTCGGTGACAGGGGCCACCGGGGAGCTGTTTTTT. Translating gives CASSSVTGATGELFF. The chain employs TRBV27 and TRBJ2-2; 8 bases match TRBD1. The CDR3 is 15 residues long. The germline V gene encodes CDR1 MNHEY and CDR2 SMNVEV (reference sequence). The V segment lost 4 bases and the J segment 4 bases; nucleotides outside the gene matches: 5.

The gene calls are TRBV4-1 and TRBJ2-3, with TRBD2 matching 11 bases. This CDR3 region has 15 residues. Germline V gene lookup returns CDR1 MGHRA and CDR2 YSYEKL. J was trimmed by 6 bases and V by 3 bases; bases with no gene match: 5. The CDR3 DNA reads as TGCGCCAGCAGCCATCCCGTAGCGGGAGGGGATACGCAGTATTTT. Translated, it gives CASSHPVAGGDTQYF.

Turning to this clone: The germline gene is not matched at one end of the junction; a read error may be the cause. The gene calls are TRBV27 and TRBJ2-1; possible D gene TRBD1, 6 bases. There are 14 residues in the CDR3. Germline V lookup: CDR1 MNHEY, CDR2 SMNVEV (reference sequence). CDR3 sequence reads: CTSSLFLTGNEQFF. The CDR3 DNA follows: TGTACCAGCAGTTTATTTCTGACAGGCAATGAGCAGTTCTTC.

This clone appeared a few times. The chain joins TRBV6-6 to TRBJ2-7, with a weak D call TRBD2 (5 bases). The CDR3 is 15 amino acids. Germline V gene sequence: CDR1 MNHNY, CDR2 SVGAGI (reference sequence). V lost 2 bases and J lost 0, with 11 bases in between. The CDR3 sequence: CASSYPRGLSYEQYF. The CDR3 DNA is TGTGCCAGCAGTTACCCTCGGGGTCTCTCCTACGAGCAGTACTTC.